Listed here are 18 T cell receptor beta chains from one sample, sequenced in a study of T cell repertoires in cytomegalovirus infection. Their specific antigens are unknown. TCRdb called the reads again in MiXCR, with one record for every CDR3 protein. The repertoire has some 940,000 distinct CDR3 sequences, roughly 31% of them found once; the top ten carry roughly 13%. The specimen comprised cultured CD8+ T cells from PBMCs, sampled from culture after CMV antigen stimulation. The receptors come from a human donor in good health (CMV status not recorded). Some clones in this sample may be carry-over from other donors' samples.

This rearrangement joins TRBV5-4 to TRBJ2-7; D might be TRBD1 or TRBD2, each matching 5 bases. This CDR3 has 13 residues. Germline assignment: CDR1 SGHNT and CDR2 YYREEE (reference sequence). The CDR3 region is CASSPRGAGIMDV. CDR3 sequence (DNA): TGTGCCAGCAGCCCGAGAGGGGCAGGAATTATGGACGTC.

The genes are TRBV9 and TRBJ1-1; 7 bases are a match to TRBD1. Germline V gene sequence: CDR1 SGDLS, CDR2 YYNGEE. With 3 bases clipped from V and 5 bases from J, the junction kept 10 bases outside the gene matches. The CDR3 has 15 residues. CDR3 sequence (DNA): TGTGCCAGCAGCGCCCCTACAGGGGTCGGTACTGAAGCTTTCTTT. Residues: CASSAPTGVGTEAFF.

The chain combines TRBV5-5 with TRBJ2-5; D unclear. The CDR3 loop spans 14 amino acids. The germline V and J ends were trimmed by 0 bases and 2 bases, with 8 bases remaining between them. The germline CDR1 and CDR2 sequences are SGHKS and YYEKEE (reference sequence). The CDR3 DNA sequence: TGTGCCAGCAGCTTGGGACTGGATCAAGAGACCCAGTACTTC. Translated: CASSLGLDQETQYF.

Concerning this clonotype itself: One end of the junction varies from germline; a read error may be responsible. The rearrangement joins TRBV25-1 to TRBJ1-5; no definite D call. This CDR3 comprises 14 residues. In germline, CDR1 is MGHDK, CDR2 SYGVNS. This CDR3 reads CAGSEYFGSQPQHF. In nucleotides, the CDR3 is TGTGCCGGCAGTGAATATTTCGGGAGTCAGCCCCAGCATTTT.

V and J are TRBV29-1 and TRBJ2-7; TRBD1 might be the D (6 bases). CDR3 length: 14 amino acids. Looked up from germline, CDR1 is SQVTM and CDR2 is ANQGSEA. The V end lost 0 bases, the J end lost 7 bases, and 16 bases lay between the germline ends. The CDR3 DNA follows: TGCAGCGTTGAAGAGCACCGGGACACGGTGGAGCAGTACGTC. Translation gives CSVEEHRDTVEQYV.

V usage is TRBV6-5 and J usage is TRBJ1-6; perhaps TRBD1 as D (6 bases). Germline lookup yields CDR1 MNHEY and CDR2 SVGAGI. The CDR3 loop spans 14 amino acids. V shed 10 bases and J shed 10 bases, with 20 bases lying between them. In nucleotides, the CDR3 is TGTGCCACCTCCTATACAGGGAGACTCTCACCCCTCCACTTT. It is translated as CATSYTGRLSPLHF.

This clonotype was seen repeatedly, ten times or more. The chain uses TRBV5-4 and TRBJ1-2; tentative D call: TRBD1 (5 bases). V dropped 4 bases and J dropped 3 bases, with 16 bases sitting between them. Per germline, CDR1 SGHNT and CDR2 YYREEE (reference sequence). The CDR3 sequence is 15 residues long. The CDR3 bases are TGTGCCAGCAGCCCCTTGCAGGAGGGGCACTATGGCTACACCTTC. It yields the protein CASSPLQEGHYGYTF.

This CDR3 is CASSLGPPQGDEKLFF. The CDR3 DNA sequence: TGTGCCAGCAGTCTCGGCCCCCCCCAGGGAGATGAAAAACTGTTTTTT. The chain carries TRBV27 and TRBJ1-4; D may be TRBD1 (5 bases). The CDR3 is 16 amino acids. Germline loops: CDR1 MNHEY, CDR2 SMNVEV (reference sequence). V was trimmed by 5 bases and J by 6 bases, leaving 19 bases between them.

The sample holds many counts of this clonotype. This chain links TRBV4-3 with TRBJ1-2; D is possibly TRBD1 (5 bases). Per germline, CDR1 LGHNA and CDR2 YSLEER. The germline V and J ends were trimmed by 5 bases and 0 bases, with 13 bases remaining between them. The CDR3 runs to 15 residues. For the CDR3, the DNA is TGCGCCAGCAGCACCAACAGGATGACTAACTATGGCTACACCTTC. Translating it yields CASSTNRMTNYGYTF.

Only a few counts were recorded for this clonotype. The V and J genes are TRBV24-1 and TRBJ2-3, with D perhaps TRBD2 (6 bases). Germline V lookup: CDR1 KGHDR, CDR2 SFDVKD. Deletions cut 2 bases from V and 0 bases from J, with 11 bases between. This CDR3 comprises 16 residues. The CDR3 is CATSDSGRGSTDTQYF. The CDR3 coding sequence is TGTGCCACCAGTGATTCCGGGCGGGGAAGCACAGATACGCAGTATTTT.

The rearrangement joins TRBV15 to TRBJ1-2, with TRBD1 identical over 10 bases. The CDR3 contains 15 residues. V gave up 3 bases and J gave up 6 bases; unmatched junction bases: 7. Looked up from germline, CDR1 is LNHNV and CDR2 is YYDKDF (reference sequence). Here the CDR3 DNA reads TGTGCCACCAGCAGGGCGAGGACAGGGGGAGATGGCTACACCTTC. Translation gives CATSRARTGGDGYTF.

This clonotype was counted between two and nine times. The rearrangement links TRBV7-2 to TRBJ1-4; a possible D gene is TRBD1 (6 bases). V dropped 1 base and J dropped 8 bases, with 17 bases sitting between them. The CDR3 length is 16 residues. Germline lookup yields CDR1 SGHTA and CDR2 FQGNSA. The CDR3 region is CASSLGFEGGWEKLFF. The CDR3 coding sequence is TGTGCCAGCAGCTTAGGTTTTGAGGGGGGCTGGGAAAAACTGTTTTTT.

The chain links TRBV12-3 or TRBV12-4 to TRBJ1-2, with TRBD1 matching over 7 bases. V lost 5 bases, J lost 5 bases, and 14 bases stayed unmatched. The CDR3 is 16 amino acids. The DNA for the CDR3 is TGTGCCAGCAGTCTCCCGGGACAGCCCGGGGCGTATGGCTACACCTTC. Protein product: CASSLPGQPGAYGYTF.

This clonotype was detected a few times. This rearrangement joins TRBV6-6 to TRBJ2-7, with D perhaps TRBD1 (6 bases). The V end was cut by 5 bases, the J end by 2 bases, with 19 bases between. The length of the CDR3 is 16 residues. Germline-derived CDR1 and CDR2 are MNHNY and SVGAGI (reference sequence). CDR3 coding DNA: TGTGCCAGCAGTACGGAACAGGGTTCCTCAACCTACGAGCAGTACTTC. It encodes CASSTEQGSSTYEQYF.

This clonotype showed up many times. CDR3 amino acids: CASSQGGHGGDKTQYF. The CDR3 bases are TGCGCCAGCAGCCAAGGGGGGCACGGCGGGGACAAGACCCAGTACTTC. The V gene is TRBV4-1, the J gene TRBJ2-5; D assignment may be TRBD1 or TRBD2 (6 bases each). The CDR3 extends over 16 amino acids. The V end was cut by 1 base, the J end by 6 bases, with 18 bases between. Germline CDR1 is MGHRA and CDR2 is YSYEKL.

To note about this clonotype: A much larger clone differs from this one at a single base, so this may be a read error. V and J are TRBV7-6 and TRBJ2-3; 9 nucleotides line up with TRBD2. Germline-derived CDR1 and CDR2 are SGHVS and FNYEAQ. The CDR3 length is 19 residues. V was pared by 1 base and J by 5 bases, with 16 bases of the junction left unmatched. DNA of the CDR3: TGTGCCAGCAGCTTAGGGTTGTCGCGGGGGGGCCCCCAAGAAGATACGCAGTATTTT. It codes for CASSLGLSRGGPQEDTQYF. Drawing the rest from reference TRBV7-6 and TRBJ2-3, the complete variable domain is GAGVSQSPRYKVTKRGQDVALRCDPISGHVSLYWYRQALGQGPEFLTYFNYEAQQDKSGLPNDRFSAERPEGSISTLTIQRTEQRDSAMYRCASSLGLSRGGPQEDTQYFGPGTRLTVL.

V gene TRBV28 combines with J gene TRBJ2-3; D possibly corresponds to TRBD2 (6 bases). Looked up from germline, CDR1 is MDHEN and CDR2 is SYDVKM. The CDR3 covers 14 residues. Trimming removed 5 bases at V and 2 bases at J, with 11 bases between. The CDR3 region has the DNA TGTGCCAGCAGTCTCCGGACTATCACAGATACGCAGTATTTT. Translation gives CASSLRTITDTQYF.

With respect to this clonotype: One junction end does not reproduce the germline sequence, and a read error may be involved. The rearrangement links TRBV7-3 to TRBJ2-1; the match to TRBD1 covers 7 bases. The germline CDR1 and CDR2 sequences are SGHTA and FQGTGA. The CDR3 length is 12 residues. CDR3 in amino acids: CASNLGGQGGDF. CDR3 bases: TGTGCCAGCAACCTAGGGGGCCAAGGGGGAGATTTC.